A single sample is the source of the 6 T cell receptor beta chains below, sequenced in a study of low-dose radiotherapy and immunotherapy resistance in tumors. Alpha and beta chains were covered, as first-strand cDNA relied on TRAV- and TRBV-specific primers. TCR amplification used roughly 20 PCR cycles, a constant-region primer and a V-primer adapter. TCRdb called the reads again in MiXCR, with one record for every CDR3 protein. The sample lists 12,000 or so distinct CDR3 sequences; roughly 71% were seen once. The origin of the receptors is a human donor with advanced metastatic prostate, ovarian, gallbladder or colorectal cancer (not recorded which). This table probably holds off-target reads from a library built for another chain.

There are a few counts of this clonotype. The gene calls are TRBV5-5 and TRBJ1-2, with D uncertain. CDR1 and CDR2 from the germline V gene are SGHKS and YYEKEE (reference sequence). Trimming pared 0 bases from V and 0 bases from J, leaving 9 bases between. The CDR3 extends over 15 amino acids. The CDR3 sequence is CASSLAAGPNYGYTF. CDR3 in DNA: TGTGCCAGCAGCTTGGCTGCCGGGCCTAACTATGGCTACACCTTC.

The chain couples TRBV28 to TRBJ2-3, with a tentative D call TRBD1 (5 bases). Looked up from germline, CDR1 is MDHEN and CDR2 is SYDVKM. The CDR3 is 15 residues long. V gave up 3 bases and J gave up 1 base, with 11 bases separating them. The CDR3 here is CASSFLPQGTDTQYF. The CDR3 DNA is TGTGCCAGCAGTTTTCTCCCACAGGGCACAGATACGCAGTATTTT.

The count of this clonotype is one. The chain links TRBV11-2 to TRBJ1-1; D gene uncertain. Germline V CDR1 and CDR2: SGHAT, FQNNGV. Deletions cut 5 bases from V and 6 bases from J, with 22 bases between. This CDR3 is 16 amino acids long. The CDR3 loop reads CASSTAGTGVGSEAFF. The CDR3 region has the DNA TGTGCCAGCAGCACAGCAGGAACCGGTGTGGGGTCTGAAGCTTTCTTT.

The genes are TRBV2 and TRBJ2-3; TRBD2 aligns across 8 bases. The length of the CDR3 is 18 residues. J lost 4 bases, V lost 0 bases, and 12 bases had no gene match. Germline CDR1 is SNHLY and CDR2 is FYNNEI. The CDR3 DNA follows: TGTGCCAGCAGTGAAGCGCTTCCGGGACTAGTTAGCGCAGATACGCAGTATTTT. It yields the protein CASSEALPGLVSADTQYF.

The gene calls are TRBV28 and TRBJ2-1; tentative D call: TRBD2 (5 bases). Trimming took 7 bases from V and 7 from J, leaving 14 bases between them. The length of the CDR3 is 13 residues. CDR1 is MDHEN, CDR2 SYDVKM, per germline. The DNA for the CDR3 is TGTGCCAGCAATATCGGACTGAGAAATGAGCAGTTCTTC. Translated, it gives CASNIGLRNEQFF.

This sequence joins TRBV28 and TRBJ2-7; the D gene is possibly TRBD2 (5 bases). Germline assignment: CDR1 MDHEN and CDR2 SYDVKM. This CDR3 contains 12 residues. V was clipped by 7 bases and J by 12 bases, with 19 bases between them. For the CDR3, the DNA is TGTGCCAGCAAGTCCGAGTCGGGGTCAGGGTACTTC. Its translation is CASKSESGSGYF.